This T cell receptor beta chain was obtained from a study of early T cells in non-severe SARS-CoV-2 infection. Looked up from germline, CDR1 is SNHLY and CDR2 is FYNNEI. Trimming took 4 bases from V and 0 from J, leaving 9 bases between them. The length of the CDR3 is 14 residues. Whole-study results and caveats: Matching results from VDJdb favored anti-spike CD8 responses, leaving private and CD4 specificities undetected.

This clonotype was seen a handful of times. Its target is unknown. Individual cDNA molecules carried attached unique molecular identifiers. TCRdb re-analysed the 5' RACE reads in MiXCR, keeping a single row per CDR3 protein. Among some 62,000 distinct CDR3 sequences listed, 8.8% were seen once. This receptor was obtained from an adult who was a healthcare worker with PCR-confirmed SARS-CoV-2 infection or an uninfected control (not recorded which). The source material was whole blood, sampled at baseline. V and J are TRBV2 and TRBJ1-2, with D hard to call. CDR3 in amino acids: CASSVRQTNYGYTF. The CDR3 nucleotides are TGTGCCAGCAGTGTCAGGCAGACTAACTATGGCTACACCTTC. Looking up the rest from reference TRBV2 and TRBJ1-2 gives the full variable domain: EPEVTQTPSHQVTQMGQEVILRCVPISNHLYFYWYRQILGQKVEFLVSFYNNEISEKSEIFDDQFSVERPDGSNFTLKIRSTKLEDSAMYFCASSVRQTNYGYTFGSGTRLTVV.